This is a list of T cell receptor beta chains from one sample in a study of T cell repertoires in cytomegalovirus infection. MiXCR, applied by TCRdb to the reads, yields one record per CDR3 protein. The sample consists of some 320,000 distinct CDR3 sequences, around 9.5% of them appearing once. Specimen: PBMCs. These receptors all stem from a human donor in good health (CMV status not recorded). Some clones in this sample may be carry-over from other donors' samples. CDR3s include the opening cysteine and the closing phenylalanine or tryptophan. The D gene is left open where the match is weak. Clone size is shown for a subset of rows, as once, few, many or a class of expanded clone.

clone size,V gene,D gene,J gene,CDR3 protein,CDR3 DNA
many,TRBV2,NA,TRBJ2-1,CASSEGGGRDEQFF,TGTGCCAGCAGTGAGGGAGGAGGGAGAGATGAGCAGTTCTTC
many,TRBV7-2,TRBD2,TRBJ2-1,CASSSPLGGTSGRAVDEQFF,TGTGCCAGCAGCTCACCTCTGGGGGGGACTAGCGGGAGGGCCGTGGATGAGCAGTTCTTC
NA,TRBV6-8,NA,TRBJ2-5,CASSGGPTGGVGRETQYF,TGTGCCAGCAGTGGTGGGCCAACCGGGGGTGTAGGTCGAGAGACCCAGTACTTC
NA,TRBV7-2,TRBD2,TRBJ2-3,CASSLAVAGGTDTQYF,TGTGCCAGCAGCTTAGCAGTCGCGGGGGGCACAGATACGCAGTATTTT
NA,TRBV6-6,NA,TRBJ1-1,CASRGHSRDTEAFF,TGTGCCAGCAGGGGACATTCACGGGACACTGAAGCTTTCTTT
NA,TRBV7-3,NA,TRBJ1-4,CASTSTLLRPNEKLFF,TGTGCCAGCACCTCGACCTTACTGCGACCTAATGAAAAACTGTTTTTT
many,TRBV28,NA,TRBJ1-5,CASSLWGSINQPQHF,TGTGCCAGCAGTTTATGGGGATCTATAAATCAGCCCCAGCATTTT
many,TRBV7-3,NA,TRBJ1-2,CASSLTQGNGYTF,TGTGCCAGCAGCTTAACCCAGGGTAATGGCTACACCTTC
few,TRBV28,NA,TRBJ1-3,CASSRRQASGNTIYF,TGTGCCAGCAGTCGCCGACAGGCCTCTGGAAACACCATATATTTT
many,TRBV18,TRBD2,TRBJ2-2,CASSPLPSGRGANTGELFF,TGTGCCAGCTCACCACTTCCTAGCGGGAGAGGGGCTAACACCGGGGAGCTGTTTTTT
once,TRBV10-2,NA,TRBJ1-6,CASTEVSPLHF,TGCGCCAGCACAGAAGTTTCACCCCTCCACTTT
few,TRBV7-9,TRBD1,TRBJ1-5,CASSVDRLNQPQHF,TGTGCCAGCAGCGTGGACAGGCTAAATCAGCCCCAGCATTTT
NA,TRBV7-3,NA,TRBJ2-3,CASSSYRGGLSTDTQYF,TGTGCCAGCAGCTCTTACCGAGGGGGACTTAGCACAGATACGCAGTATTTT
many,TRBV7-2,TRBD1,TRBJ2-5,CASSLTTGGYPETQYF,TGTGCCAGCAGCTTAACGACAGGGGGCTACCCAGAGACCCAGTACTTC
many,TRBV7-7,NA,TRBJ2-5,CASSLGGTVGETQYF,TGTGCCAGCAGCTTGGGGGGAACGGTAGGGGAGACCCAGTACTTC
NA,TRBV6-2/TRBV6-3,NA,TRBJ2-1,CASSPRTKRNEQFF,TGTGCCAGCAGTCCCCGGACTAAAAGGAATGAGCAGTTCTTC
many,TRBV7-2,NA,TRBJ2-1,CASSLGLYNEQFF,TGTGCCAGCAGTCTGGGACTTTACAATGAGCAGTTCTTC
NA,TRBV15,TRBD1,TRBJ2-7,CATSIIRDSHYEQYF,TGTGCCACCAGCATTATCCGGGACAGTCACTACGAGCAGTACTTC
few,TRBV7-2,TRBD1,TRBJ1-1,CASSLAGGKTEAFF,TGTGCCAGCAGCTTAGCAGGGGGCAAGACTGAAGCTTTCTTT
few,TRBV7-6,NA,TRBJ2-2,CASSLGWQEIGELFF,TGTGCCAGCAGCTTAGGATGGCAGGAGATCGGGGAGCTGTTTTTT
many,TRBV7-3,NA,TRBJ2-2,CASSLISMSGELFF,TGTGCCAGCAGCTTAATTAGCATGTCCGGGGAGCTGTTTTTT
many,TRBV11-3,NA,TRBJ2-1,CASSPFETPYNEQFF,TGTGCCAGCAGCCCCTTTGAGACCCCCTACAATGAGCAGTTCTTC